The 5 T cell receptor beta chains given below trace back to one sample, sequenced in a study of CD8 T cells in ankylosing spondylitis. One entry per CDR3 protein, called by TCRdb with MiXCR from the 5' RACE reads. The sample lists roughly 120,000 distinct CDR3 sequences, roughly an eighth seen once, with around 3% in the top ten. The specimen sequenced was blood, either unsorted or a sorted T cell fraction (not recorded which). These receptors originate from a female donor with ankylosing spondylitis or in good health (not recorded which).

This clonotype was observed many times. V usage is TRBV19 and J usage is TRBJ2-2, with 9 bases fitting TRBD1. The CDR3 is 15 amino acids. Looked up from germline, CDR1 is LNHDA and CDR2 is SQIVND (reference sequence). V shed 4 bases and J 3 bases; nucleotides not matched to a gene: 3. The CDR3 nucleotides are TGTGCCAGTAGTAAAGGACAGGGGTACACCGGGGAGCTGTTTTTT. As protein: CASSKGQGYTGELFF.

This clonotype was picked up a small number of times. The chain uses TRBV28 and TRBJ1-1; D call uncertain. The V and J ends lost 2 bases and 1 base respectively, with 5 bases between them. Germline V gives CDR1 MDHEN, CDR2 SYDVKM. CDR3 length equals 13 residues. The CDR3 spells CASSLMGNTEAFF. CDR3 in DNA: TGTGCCAGCAGTTTAATGGGGAACACTGAAGCTTTCTTT.

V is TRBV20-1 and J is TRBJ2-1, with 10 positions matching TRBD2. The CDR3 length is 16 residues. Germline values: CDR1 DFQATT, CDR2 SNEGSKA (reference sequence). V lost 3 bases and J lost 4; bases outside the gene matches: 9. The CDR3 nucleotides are TGCAGTGCTAGTGGCAGCGGGAGGGTCGGATACAATGAGCAGTTCTTC. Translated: CSASGSGRVGYNEQFF.

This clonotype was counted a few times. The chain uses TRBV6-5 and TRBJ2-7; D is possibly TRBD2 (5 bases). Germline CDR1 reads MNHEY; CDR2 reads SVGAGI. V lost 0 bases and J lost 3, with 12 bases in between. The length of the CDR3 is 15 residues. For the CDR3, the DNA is TGTGCCAGCAGTTACTCGGGCGGGTACATCTACGAGCAGTACTTC. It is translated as CASSYSGGYIYEQYF.

CDR3 sequence (DNA): TGTGCCAGCAGCTTAACACCCGGCACAGATACGCAGTATTTT. This sequence encodes CASSLTPGTDTQYF. The gene calls are TRBV7-3 and TRBJ2-3; D unresolved. Trimming left V 0 bases short and J 1 base short, with 5 bases between. Germline CDR1 reads SGHTA; CDR2 reads FQGTGA. The CDR3 has 14 amino acids.